A single sample gave rise to the 10 T cell receptor beta chains below, sequenced in a study of blood T cells in healthy people across ages. The authors ran a second PCR of roughly 6 to 12 cycles using a sample-barcoded 5' primer and a J-beta primer mix. TCRdb processed the 5' RACE reads anew with MiXCR; each CDR3 protein has one entry. The repertoire has roughly 650,000 distinct CDR3 sequences, approximately 29% of them found once; the top ten carry about 16%. Sequencing was done on a sample of blood. The receptors derive from a woman older than 75 in good health.

Ten or more counts support this clonotype. The V call is TRBV5-1, the J call TRBJ2-1; 10 bases match TRBD2. Germline V gene lookup returns CDR1 SGHRS and CDR2 YFSETQ. The CDR3 is 15 amino acids. J lost 6 bases, V lost 4 bases, and 7 bases had no gene match. In DNA, the CDR3 is TGCGCCAGCAGCCCGGGACTAGCGACCCGCAATGAGCAGTTCTTC. Residues: CASSPGLATRNEQFF. The whole variable domain, remainder taken from reference TRBV5-1 and TRBJ2-1, is KAGVTQTPRYLIKTRGQQVTLSCSPISGHRSVSWYQQTPGQGLQFLFEYFSETQRNKGNFPGRFSGRQFSNSRSEMNVSTLELGDSALYLCASSPGLATRNEQFFGPGTRLTVL.

This clonotype has only a few counts. A much bigger clone sits one base away, suggesting this may be a read error. V usage is TRBV12-3 or TRBV12-4 and J usage is TRBJ2-3; the D gene is possibly TRBD2 (5 bases). The CDR3 runs to 13 residues. CDR3: CASRTASTDAQYF. CDR3 bases: TGTGCCAGCAGAACGGCTAGCACAGATGCGCAGTATTTT.

This clonotype was observed at least ten times. The chain is built from TRBV5-1 and TRBJ2-1, with TRBD2 matching 8 bases. The V gene's germline CDR1 is SGHRS and CDR2 YFSETQ. The CDR3 sequence is 18 residues long. Trimming cost V 3 bases and J 0 bases; bases outside gene matches: 11. CDR3 bases: TGCGCCAGCAGCTCCCGGGTTAGCGGGGCCGCCTCCTACAATGAGCAGTTCTTC. This sequence encodes CASSSRVSGAASYNEQFF. Looking up the rest from reference TRBV5-1 and TRBJ2-1 gives the full variable domain: KAGVTQTPRYLIKTRGQQVTLSCSPISGHRSVSWYQQTPGQGLQFLFEYFSETQRNKGNFPGRFSGRQFSNSRSEMNVSTLELGDSALYLCASSSRVSGAASYNEQFFGPGTRLTVL.

Ten or more counts support this clonotype. This chain uses TRBV7-2 with TRBJ1-2; D possibly corresponds to TRBD1 (5 bases). Germline CDR1 reads SGHTA; CDR2 reads FQGNSA. The CDR3 is made up of 13 amino acids. The V and J ends lost 2 bases and 8 bases respectively, with 12 bases between them. The CDR3 region is CASSLTQGTGYTF. For the CDR3, the DNA is TGTGCCAGCAGCTTAACGCAGGGTACCGGCTACACCTTC.

In DNA, the CDR3 is TGTGCCTGGACAGGGGACACTGAAGCTTTCTTT. It encodes CAWTGDTEAFF. The chain joins TRBV30 to TRBJ1-1; perhaps TRBD1 as D (6 bases). The CDR3 loop spans 11 amino acids. Trimming took 4 bases from V and 3 from J, leaving 6 bases between them. Germline V lookup: CDR1 GTSNPN, CDR2 SVGIG (reference sequence).

This clonotype showed up many times. The chain has TRBV5-1 and TRBJ2-3; 7 nucleotides align to TRBD1. Germline V lookup: CDR1 SGHRS, CDR2 YFSETQ. The junction had 7 bases not matched to a gene; V was cut back by 4 bases and J by 2 bases. The CDR3 sequence is 15 residues long. CDR3 sequence (DNA): TGCGCCAGCAGCCAGGGGGACATACTCACAGATACGCAGTATTTT. The encoded protein is CASSQGDILTDTQYF.

This clonotype was observed at least ten times. The chain has TRBV5-1 and TRBJ2-3; D not certain. V was shortened by 0 bases and J by 0 bases, with 11 bases between the two germline ends. CDR3 length: 16 residues. CDR1 SGHRS and CDR2 YFSETQ come from the germline V gene. The CDR3 here is CASSLASRSSTDTQYF. The CDR3 bases are TGCGCCAGCAGCTTGGCCTCGCGGTCTAGCACAGATACGCAGTATTTT.

This clonotype was seen only once. This chain connects TRBV20-1 to TRBJ1-1; D is unresolved. The CDR3 has 12 amino acids. Germline values: CDR1 DFQATT, CDR2 SNEGSKA (reference sequence). The V and J ends lost 0 bases and 8 bases respectively, with 10 bases between them. For the CDR3, the DNA is TGCAGTGCTAGAGATAATGGGCCAGAAGCTTTCTTT. It codes for CSARDNGPEAFF.

This clonotype has a count of ten or more. The chain links TRBV10-3 to TRBJ2-7; 9 nucleotides match TRBD1. The trim removed 7 bases at V and 7 bases at J, leaving 11 bases unmatched. Germline lookup yields CDR1 ENHRY and CDR2 SYGVKD. There are 14 residues in the CDR3. The CDR3 region is CAITRDRDKGEQYF. Written as DNA, the CDR3 is TGTGCCATCACCAGGGACAGGGATAAAGGGGAGCAGTACTTC.

This clonotype showed up many times. The V and J genes are TRBV2 and TRBJ2-3; possibly TRBD1 for D (6 bases). Trimming took off 6 bases at V and 2 bases at J, with 18 bases between the two ends. This CDR3 is 16 amino acids long. Germline V lookup: CDR1 SNHLY, CDR2 FYNNEI. The CDR3, as DNA: TGTGCCAGCAGGAAGGGGGTGGGGGCAAACACAGATACGCAGTATTTT. Its translation is CASRKGVGANTDTQYF.